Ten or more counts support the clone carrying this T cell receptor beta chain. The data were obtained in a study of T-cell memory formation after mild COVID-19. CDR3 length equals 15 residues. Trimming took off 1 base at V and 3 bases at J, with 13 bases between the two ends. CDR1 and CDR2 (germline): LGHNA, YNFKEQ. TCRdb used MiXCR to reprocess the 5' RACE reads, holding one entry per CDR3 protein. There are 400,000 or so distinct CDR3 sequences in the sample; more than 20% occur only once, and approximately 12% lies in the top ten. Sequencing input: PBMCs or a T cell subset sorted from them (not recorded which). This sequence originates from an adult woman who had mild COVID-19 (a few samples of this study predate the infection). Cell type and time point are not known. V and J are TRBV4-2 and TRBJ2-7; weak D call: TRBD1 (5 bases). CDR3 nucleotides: TGTGCCAGCAGCCAAGGGTCCCAGGGAAACTACGAGCAGTACTTC. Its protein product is CASSQGSQGNYEQYF.